This T cell receptor beta chain was captured by sequencing in a study of T cell repertoires in cytomegalovirus infection. Across the study: Recently described HLA-C-restricted plus well-studied HLA-B-restricted CMV epitopes were used.

Germline CDR1 MNHNY, CDR2 SVGAGI (reference sequence). The CDR3 has 17 amino acids. Trimming took off 4 bases at V and 0 bases at J, with 19 bases between the two ends. This clonotype has only one observation. As yet, its antigen is unknown. One entry per CDR3 protein results from TCRdb running MiXCR on the reads. Of about 890,000 distinct CDR3 sequences in the sample, 31% were seen once. The rearrangement links TRBV6-6 to TRBJ2-7, with D possibly TRBD1 on 5 matching bases. The clonotype was recovered from a human donor in good health (CMV status not recorded). Some clones in this sample may be carry-over from other donors' samples. The source was cultured CD8+ T cells from PBMCs, collected from culture after CMV antigen stimulation. CDR3: CASSFFGALSSSYEQYV. The DNA of the CDR3 is TGTGCCAGCAGTTTCTTTGGGGCCCTCTCAAGCTCCTACGAGCAGTACGTC.